The 15 T cell receptor beta chains given below trace back to one sample, sequenced in a study of T-cell memory formation after mild COVID-19. MiXCR, run by TCRdb on the 5' RACE reads, gives a single entry per CDR3 protein. Among some 180,000 distinct CDR3 sequences, approximately 17% were seen once, and the ten largest hold roughly 3.9%. Specimen: PBMCs or a T cell subset sorted from them (not recorded which). These receptors were collected from a man aged 18 to 29 who had mild COVID-19 (a few samples of this study predate the infection). Cell type and time point are not known.

This clonotype was observed a handful of times. The chain is built from TRBV2 and TRBJ2-5; D may match TRBD1 or TRBD2 (6 bases each). The CDR3 sequence is 14 residues long. V was pared by 8 bases and J by 4 bases, with 17 bases between. CDR1 is SNHLY, CDR2 FYNNEI, per germline. This chain's CDR3 is CASLGGGPGETQYF. In nucleotides, the CDR3 is TGTGCCAGCCTCGGTGGGGGGCCAGGAGAGACCCAGTACTTC.

This chain uses TRBV4-1 with TRBJ1-5; maybe TRBD1 (5 bases). Germline assignment: CDR1 MGHRA and CDR2 YSYEKL. The CDR3 covers 15 residues. The V end was cut by 4 bases, the J end by 0 bases, with 10 bases between. The CDR3 DNA sequence: TGCGCCAGCAGCCGGGACGGCTATAGCAATCAGCCCCAGCATTTT. It is translated as CASSRDGYSNQPQHF.

Here the CDR3 reads CASRPTGYTYEQYV. The CDR3 DNA sequence: TGTGCAAGTCGCCCGACAGGATACACCTACGAGCAGTACGTC. This chain uses TRBV12-2 with TRBJ2-7; the table's D call, TRBD1, was not checked against the DNA. TRBV12-2 constitutes a pseudogene. The length of the CDR3 is 14 residues.

This clonotype was detected only a few times. The chain uses TRBV20-1 and TRBJ1-1, with D maybe TRBD1 (5 bases). The germline V and J ends were trimmed by 5 bases and 4 bases, with 14 bases remaining between them. This CDR3 comprises 13 residues. CDR1 and CDR2 (germline): DFQATT, SNEGSKA (reference sequence). The CDR3 DNA reads TGCAGTGCTTTCCGACCGGGGGGCACTGAAGCTTTCTTT. The encoded protein is CSAFRPGGTEAFF.

This clonotype was counted many times. The chain is built from TRBV6-6 and TRBJ1-2; 8 bases align to TRBD1. Germline values: CDR1 MNHNY, CDR2 SVGAGI (reference sequence). With V trimmed by 5 bases and J by 8 bases, 4 bases remained unmatched. The CDR3 spans 12 residues. DNA of the CDR3: TGTGCCAGCAGTGGACAGGGAGTCGGCTACACCTTC. It yields the protein CASSGQGVGYTF.

In this sample, this clonotype turned up a few times. The chain links TRBV5-6 to TRBJ2-5; 11 bases map to TRBD2. The ends lost 1 base at V and 12 bases at J; junction bases unmatched: 11. This CDR3 is built from 15 residues. Germline V gives CDR1 SGHDT, CDR2 YYEEEE. CDR3 loop: CASSLLAGGPRQKYF. CDR3 in DNA: TGTGCCAGCAGCTTGTTAGCGGGGGGGCCGAGACAAAAGTACTTC.

This clonotype occurred a few times. The chain is built from TRBV7-2 and TRBJ1-1, with 10 bases matching TRBD1. Germline CDR1 and CDR2: SGHTA and FQGNSA. The CDR3 loop spans 16 amino acids. V lost 3 bases to trimming and J lost 3 bases; unmatched junction nucleotides: 7. CDR3 coding DNA: TGTGCCAGCAGCTTCGGTTCCGGGACAGGGGACACTGAAGCTTTCTTT. It codes for CASSFGSGTGDTEAFF.

The rearrangement joins TRBV20-1 to TRBJ1-4; no firm D call. Germline V lookup: CDR1 DFQATT, CDR2 SNEGSKA (reference sequence). This CDR3 has 12 residues. V was pared by 3 bases and J by 8 bases, with 10 bases between. CDR3 region: CSARHSLEKLFF. In nucleotides, the CDR3 is TGCAGTGCTAGGCACAGCCTGGAAAAACTGTTTTTT.

This clonotype was counted a few times. The chain is built from TRBV5-1 and TRBJ2-5; possible D gene TRBD1, 6 bases. The CDR3 is 11 amino acids. The germline CDR1 and CDR2 sequences are SGHRS and YFSETQ. Trimming shortened V by 0 bases and J by 12 bases, and 9 bases separated the two germline ends. The DNA of the CDR3 is TGCGCCAGCAGCTTGGATGGGGGCAAGTACTTC. This sequence encodes CASSLDGGKYF.

This clonotype was seen at least ten times. The chain employs TRBV6-6 and TRBJ1-1, with D maybe TRBD1 (6 bases). The V gene lost 0 bases and the J gene lost 0 bases, with 11 bases spanning the gap. CDR1 MNHNY and CDR2 SVGAGI come from the germline V gene (reference sequence). The CDR3 sequence is 16 residues long. As DNA, the CDR3 is TGTGCCAGCAGTTACTCCGGGACACGATTGAACACTGAAGCTTTCTTT. As protein: CASSYSGTRLNTEAFF.

This clonotype was detected only a few times. The chain couples TRBV20-1 to TRBJ2-5, with D uncertain. Trimming took 6 bases from V and 5 from J, leaving 16 bases between them. Germline V gene data show CDR1 as DFQATT and CDR2 as SNEGSKA (reference sequence). The CDR3 length is 13 residues. The CDR3 loop is CSASGPRPETQYF. The CDR3 coding sequence is TGCAGTGCAAGTGGGCCTAGGCCGGAGACCCAGTACTTC.

The rearrangement joins TRBV2 to TRBJ1-1; tentative D call: TRBD1 (5 bases). Germline-derived CDR1 and CDR2 are SNHLY and FYNNEI. Trimming left V 7 bases short and J 0 bases short, with 12 bases between. The CDR3 has 14 residues. CDR3 sequence (DNA): TGTGCCAGCACCCCCCTGGGGGTGAACACTGAAGCTTTCTTT. Its translation: CASTPLGVNTEAFF.

This clonotype was counted between two and nine times. The gene calls are TRBV5-1 and TRBJ1-6; D gene unclear. V lost 4 bases and J lost 8, with 16 bases in between. Germline CDR1 reads SGHRS; CDR2 reads YFSETQ. The CDR3 spans 15 residues. The DNA of the CDR3 is TGCGCCAGCAGCCCCGGGCCTACGAGGGATTCACCCCTCCACTTT. Protein: CASSPGPTRDSPLHF.

This chain uses TRBV6-5 with TRBJ2-5; 7 positions match TRBD2. With V trimmed by 7 bases and J by 5 bases, 7 bases remained unmatched. The CDR3 has 13 residues. Germline values: CDR1 MNHEY, CDR2 SVGAGI. The CDR3 DNA reads as TGTGCCAGCACCCCACCGGGAGGCGAGACCCAGTACTTC. It codes for CASTPPGGETQYF.

This chain joins TRBV6-2 or TRBV6-3 and TRBJ1-5; possible D gene TRBD1, 5 bases. Trimming took off 0 bases at V and 4 bases at J, with 10 bases between the two ends. Germline-derived CDR1 and CDR2 are MNHEY and SVGEGT. The CDR3 spans 15 residues. CDR3 coding DNA: TGTGCCAGCAGTTACTCCGTCAGGGAAAATCAGCCCCAGCATTTT. It translates to CASSYSVRENQPQHF.